This T cell receptor beta chain originates from a study of human T cells and chemical hapten exposure. Stated time point: pre-sensitization, week 0. Treatment reported: therapeutic diphenylcyclopropenone sensitization with weekly scalp DPC. Alopecia patients deemed DPC-suitable, aged 18 to 70, excluding pregnancy. This CDR3 spans 10 amino acids. Trimming stripped 7 bases from V and 3 bases from J, with 2 bases between. Germline V lookup: CDR1 MNHNS, CDR2 SASEGT. This clonotype was counted ten times or more. The target antigen is unknown. Study outcomes and limitations: Donors, who had alopecia, may show an immune response that differs from healthy people's.

For the library, individual cDNA molecules each received unique molecular identifiers. TCRdb itself ran the RACE reads through MiXCR, one entry per CDR3 protein. The sample lists approximately 400,000 distinct CDR3 sequences; 4% to 6% were seen once. J is TRBJ2-3 and V is TRBV6-1; no reliable D call. Sequencing used whole blood, obtained in connection with sensitization to the hapten diphenylcyclopropenone (DPC). The receptor comes from a woman in her fifties or sixties with alopecia areata. Some clones in this sample may be carry-over from other donors' samples. The CDR3 is CASNTDTQYF. The CDR3 DNA sequence: TGTGCCAGCAATACAGATACGCAGTATTTT.